This T cell receptor (beta chain) was captured in a study of T cells in Graves' hyperthyroidism and ophthalmopathy. General observations from the study: Most clonotypes that expanded in the thyroid above 0.001 also showed up in blood.

With respect to this clonotype: Its antigen is as yet unknown.

There were TCR beta CDR3 regions amplified from RNA transcripts. The HTBI set primed first-round TCR CDR3 RT-PCR. TCRdb re-derived calls from the multiplex PCR reads in MiXCR, one entry per CDR3 protein. Here the sample spans nearly 750,000 distinct CDR3 sequences, around a third being singletons. This sequence was found in a woman in her 40s with Graves' hyperthyroidism. Sequenced: blood.

The CDR3 nucleotides read TGTGCCATCAGTGACGGCAGGGGTGGGATATATGACGAGCAGTACTTC. Translation gives CAISDGRGGIYDEQYF. This sequence joins TRBV10-3 and TRBJ2-7; tentative D call: TRBD1 (6 bases). Germline assignment: CDR1 ENHRY and CDR2 SYGVKD. Trimming shortened V by 3 bases and J by 5 bases, and 20 bases separated the two germline ends. This CDR3 contains 16 residues.